The TCR beta chain under discussion was sequenced for a study of blood T cell repertoires in COVID-19. Assay used: immunoSEQ multiplex PCR; TCRdb lists only in-frame clones, some missing. Counted here are 200,000 to 250,000 clones, approximately 86% occurring once; the ten biggest clones make up about 3%. This CDR3 comprises 15 residues. V gave up 3 bases and J gave up 5 bases; unmatched junction bases: 5. Per the germline V gene, CDR1 is LNHDA and CDR2 is SQIVND (reference sequence). The sequencing sample was made of peripheral blood. The genes are TRBV19 and TRBJ2-1; 9 bases match TRBD2. This receptor was taken from a man aged 55 to 70 with acute or convalescent COVID-19. CDR3 sequence reads: CASSIRASGDNEQFF. The CDR3 nucleotides read TGTGCCAGTAGTATTAGGGCTAGCGGGGACAATGAGCAGTTCTTC.